The 23 T cell receptor beta chains below all came from one sample that was sequenced in a study of control samples from healthy donors and cancer patients. The method was immunoSEQ multiplex PCR; TCRdb's version includes in-frame clones alone and lacks a portion of them. The sample contains under 150,000 clones, around 87% of which appear only once. Specimen: blood. All receptors derive from a man in his 60s in good health.

This clone occurred once. V gene TRBV5-1 combines with J gene TRBJ1-1; 7 bases match TRBD1. Germline loops: CDR1 SGHRS, CDR2 YFSETQ. Unmatched junction bases numbered 6, after V lost 0 bases and J lost 1 base. This CDR3 comprises 16 residues. CDR3 loop: CASSLGLRQGNTEAFF. The CDR3, as DNA: TGCGCCAGCAGCTTGGGGCTCAGACAGGGGAACACTGAAGCTTTCTTT.

V and J are TRBV28 and TRBJ1-2; 9 nucleotides agree with TRBD1. Unmatched junction bases numbered 14, after V lost 8 bases and J lost 13 bases. The CDR3 contains 13 residues. Germline V CDR1 and CDR2: MDHEN, SYDVKM. CDR3 residues: CASQPGQGILGTF. CDR3 in DNA: TGTGCCAGCCAACCGGGACAGGGTATCCTCGGCACCTTC.

The CDR3 DNA reads TGTGCCAGCAGTTACACAGGTGGGAACACTGAAGCTTTCTTT. Amino acids: CASSYTGGNTEAFF. The J gene is TRBJ1-1, the V gene TRBV6-5; the D gene is possibly TRBD1 (5 bases). V was clipped by 2 bases and J by 1 base, with 8 bases between them. This CDR3 is built from 14 residues. Germline V gives CDR1 MNHEY, CDR2 SVGAGI.

The V and J genes are TRBV19 and TRBJ1-1; unclear D gene. From germline, CDR1 is LNHDA and CDR2 SQIVND (reference sequence). V was shortened by 9 bases and J by 2 bases, with 16 bases between the two germline ends. The CDR3 runs to 14 residues. The CDR3 loop reads CASIIRGSNTEAFF. As DNA, the CDR3 is TGTGCCAGCATTATACGAGGATCCAACACTGAAGCTTTCTTT.

V gene TRBV7-2 combines with J gene TRBJ1-1; possibly TRBD1 for D (5 bases). V was cut by 5 bases and J by 8 bases, with 15 bases left in between. Germline V CDR1 and CDR2: SGHTA, FQGNSA. This CDR3 has 13 amino acids. The chain's CDR3 is CASSKRGWSEAFF. CDR3 nucleotides: TGTGCCAGCAGCAAAAGGGGATGGAGCGAAGCTTTCTTT.

The chain carries TRBV7-3 and TRBJ2-3; the D is unclear. Trimming left V 2 bases short and J 4 bases short, with 10 bases between. CDR3 length equals 14 residues. Germline CDR1 reads SGHTA; CDR2 reads FQGTGA. The CDR3 spells CASSLGPTADTQYF. The CDR3 coding sequence is TGTGCCAGCAGCTTAGGCCCCACGGCAGATACGCAGTATTTT.

The genes are TRBV7-2 and TRBJ1-5; D gene unclear. V was clipped by 4 bases and J by 4 bases, with 14 bases between them. The CDR3 spans 15 residues. Germline CDR1 SGHTA, CDR2 FQGNSA. CDR3 sequence: CASSWGYEGNQPQHF. CDR3 nucleotides: TGTGCCAGCAGCTGGGGATATGAAGGAAATCAGCCCCAGCATTTT. Filled out from reference TRBV7-2 and TRBJ1-5, the complete variable domain reads GAGVSQSPSNKVTEKGKDVELRCDPISGHTALYWYRQSLGQGLEFLIYFQGNSAPDKSGLPSDRFSAERTGGSVSTLTIQRTQQEDSAVYLCASSWGYEGNQPQHFGDGTRLSIL.

The V and J genes are TRBV7-2 and TRBJ2-7; TRBD2 might be the D (5 bases). V lost 1 base, J lost 9 bases, and 13 bases lay in between. Germline loops: CDR1 SGHTA, CDR2 FQGNSA. The CDR3 contains 13 residues. CDR3 DNA: TGTGCCAGCAGCTTAGATTCGGGGTTCGCGCAGTACTTC. Its protein product is CASSLDSGFAQYF.

The count of this clone is one. The genes are TRBV7-6 and TRBJ1-1; D remains unclear. CDR3 length: 14 amino acids. The germline V gene has CDR1 SGHVS and CDR2 FNYEAQ. Trimming left V 5 bases short and J 0 bases short, with 10 bases between. The CDR3 DNA is TGTGCCAGCAGCCCAAACAAAGTGAACACTGAAGCTTTCTTT. This codes for CASSPNKVNTEAFF.

The chain recombines TRBV28 with TRBJ2-1, with D uncertain. CDR1 and CDR2 (germline): MDHEN, SYDVKM. This CDR3 has 13 residues. Trimming took off 6 bases at V and 6 bases at J, with 12 bases between the two ends. CDR3 nucleotide sequence: TGTGCCAGCAGCCTCATCACGACCAATGAGCAGTTCTTC. Translated, it gives CASSLITTNEQFF.

The chain joins TRBV6-1 to TRBJ2-7; D not resolved. Trimming stripped 2 bases from V and 3 bases from J, with 5 bases between. This CDR3 has 12 residues. Germline loops: CDR1 MNHNS, CDR2 SASEGT. The CDR3 loop reads CASSELGYEQYF. The CDR3 DNA reads as TGTGCCAGCAGTGAATTGGGCTACGAGCAGTACTTC.

The chain is built from TRBV4-1 and TRBJ1-1; 7 nucleotides align to TRBD1. CDR1 MGHRA and CDR2 YSYEKL come from the germline V gene. V shed 0 bases and J 8 bases; nucleotides not matched to a gene: 3. CDR3 size: 13 residues. The CDR3 coding sequence is TGCGCCAGCAGCCAAGATTGGGGACAGGAAGCTTTCTTT. Residues: CASSQDWGQEAFF.

The J gene is TRBJ1-2, the V gene TRBV15; 7 nucleotides agree with TRBD1. Trimming removed 3 bases from V and 8 bases from J; junction bases left unmatched: 12. Germline V gene sequence: CDR1 LNHNV, CDR2 YYDKDF (reference sequence). The CDR3 consists of 15 residues. CDR3 nucleotide sequence: TGTGCCACCAGCAGGTGGGACAGCGTAGTTTCCGGCTACACCTTC. Translated: CATSRWDSVVSGYTF.

The CDR3 sequence: CAINTRDTIGYGYTF. The CDR3 DNA sequence: TGTGCCATCAACACCCGGGACACTATTGGCTATGGCTACACCTTC. This chain uses TRBV10-3 with TRBJ1-2; D is possibly TRBD1 (6 bases). Germline CDR1 ENHRY, CDR2 SYGVKD. CDR3 length equals 15 residues. The germline V and J ends were trimmed by 7 bases and 4 bases, with 19 bases remaining between them.

Only one count was recorded for this clone. This chain uses TRBV10-3 with TRBJ2-3; D is perhaps TRBD1 or TRBD2 (5 bases each). V lost 3 bases and J 4 bases, leaving 14 bases between the germline ends. CDR1 and CDR2 from the germline V gene are ENHRY and SYGVKD. The CDR3 sequence is 15 residues long. DNA for the CDR3: TGTGCCATCAGTGATTGGGGGTTAGCTGCAGATACGCAGTATTTT. Protein sequence: CAISDWGLAADTQYF.

The chain uses TRBV7-6 and TRBJ1-6, with TRBD1 matching 8 bases. The V segment lost 5 bases and the J segment 7 bases; nucleotides outside the gene matches: 7. The CDR3 runs 15 residues. Germline loops: CDR1 SGHVS, CDR2 FNYEAQ. CDR3 residues: CASSMTGVGNSPLHF. Written as DNA, the CDR3 is TGTGCCAGCAGCATGACAGGGGTTGGGAATTCACCCCTCCACTTT. Drawing the rest from reference TRBV7-6 and TRBJ1-6, the complete variable domain is GAGVSQSPRYKVTKRGQDVALRCDPISGHVSLYWYRQALGQGPEFLTYFNYEAQQDKSGLPNDRFSAERPEGSISTLTIQRTEQRDSAMYRCASSMTGVGNSPLHFGNGTRLTVT.

The chain has TRBV18 and TRBJ2-3; 7 bases are a match to TRBD1. Germline assignment: CDR1 KGHSH and CDR2 LQKENI. The length of the CDR3 is 16 residues. Trimming took 0 bases from V and 3 from J; bases not matched to a gene: 6. CDR3 bases: TGTGCCAGCTCACCACCGTGGGCAGGGGGAACAGATACGCAGTATTTT. This gives the protein CASSPPWAGGTDTQYF.

The chain combines TRBV28 with TRBJ1-5, with 7 bases matching TRBD1. V lost 4 bases and J lost 0; bases outside the gene matches: 3. This CDR3 comprises 15 residues. The germline V gene encodes CDR1 MDHEN and CDR2 SYDVKM. The CDR3 reads CASSSDRISNQPQHF. In DNA, the CDR3 is TGTGCCAGCAGTTCGGACAGGATTAGCAATCAGCCCCAGCATTTT.

The rearrangement links TRBV18 to TRBJ2-7; tentatively, D is TRBD2 (7 bases). The CDR3 has 15 amino acids. V shed 1 base and J shed 5 bases, with 15 bases lying between them. CDR1 and CDR2 (germline): KGHSH, LQKENI. CDR3 amino acids: CASSPLSGGGNEQYF. The DNA for the CDR3 is TGTGCCAGCTCACCACTATCGGGGGGCGGGAACGAGCAGTACTTC.

This clone was seen a single time. V is TRBV5-1 and J is TRBJ2-4; 10 positions agree with TRBD2. CDR3 size: 16 residues. Germline V gives CDR1 SGHRS, CDR2 YFSETQ. Losses at the gene ends were 4 bases for V and 4 bases for J; bases not matched to a gene: 8. CDR3 in amino acids: CASSRSQAGGKNIQYF. The CDR3 nucleotides read TGCGCCAGCAGCCGCTCTCAAGCGGGGGGGAAAAACATTCAGTACTTC.

The V gene is TRBV19, the J gene TRBJ1-2; D is perhaps TRBD1 (6 bases). The V gene's germline CDR1 is LNHDA and CDR2 SQIVND (reference sequence). CDR3 length: 13 amino acids. V was cut by 5 bases and J by 4 bases, with 11 bases left in between. In nucleotides, the CDR3 is TGTGCCAGTAGTCCCGACAGGCCCTATGGCTACACCTTC. Residues: CASSPDRPYGYTF.

The chain employs TRBV6-5 and TRBJ2-6, with D hard to call. With 11 bases removed from V and 0 bases from J, the gap between germline ends came to 14 bases. CDR3 length equals 15 residues. Germline-derived CDR1 and CDR2 are MNHEY and SVGAGI. The CDR3 DNA sequence: TGTGCCTCAGCCTTTCCAGGCTCTGGGGCCAACGTCCTGACTTTC. Its protein product is CASAFPGSGANVLTF.

This clone appeared a single time. The V gene is TRBV7-2, the J gene TRBJ2-3, with D perhaps matching TRBD1 or TRBD2 (5 bases each). This CDR3 is 15 amino acids long. Germline lookup yields CDR1 SGHTA and CDR2 FQGNSA. V was shortened by 1 base and J by 2 bases, with 10 bases between the two germline ends. The CDR3 protein is CASSLVGVSTDTQYF. CDR3 coding DNA: TGTGCCAGCAGCTTAGTGGGGGTGTCCACAGATACGCAGTATTTT.